This entry is about one TCR beta chain. Its antigen is still unknown. The data derive from a study of T cells in Graves' hyperthyroidism and ophthalmopathy. As for the study in general: At the time of initial diagnosis and before any treatment, peripheral blood was collected.

Exclusion of patients followed from uncontrolled infection, other autoimmune disease, pregnancy or lactation. Study-level findings and limits: From stable hyperthyroidism, ophthalmopathy was set apart by a 13 V-J model. The majority of expanded thyroid clonotypes above 0.001 also appeared in blood.

RNA transcripts gave rise to amplified TCR beta CDR3 regions. The TCR CDR3 first-round RT-PCR relied on the HTBI primer set. TCRdb recomputed calls from the multiplex PCR reads with MiXCR, one row per CDR3 protein. The sample has approximately 300,000 distinct CDR3 sequences, over 15% seen once. The CDR3 covers 16 residues. The V and J ends lost 6 bases and 8 bases, in that order; junction bases with no gene match: 15. CDR1 is MDHEN and CDR2 is SYDVKM in the germline V gene. V and J are TRBV28 and TRBJ2-1; TRBD2 agrees at 8 bases. The material sequenced was blood. This TCR came from an older woman with Graves' ophthalmopathy. This CDR3 reads CASRAAGGFVMDEQFF. DNA of the CDR3: TGTGCCAGCAGGGCTGCGGGGGGCTTCGTGATGGATGAGCAGTTCTTC.